Listed here are 8 T cell receptor beta chains from one sample, sequenced in a study of tumor and adjacent non-tumor tissue in lung cancer. RNA was extracted from bulk tissue without any cell sorting. The library came from three nested PCR rounds adapted from ARM-PCR protocols. One entry per CDR3 protein, called by TCRdb with MiXCR from the multiplex PCR reads. The sample includes more than 95,000 distinct CDR3 sequences, 60% to 70% of them seen just once. The sample taken for sequencing was lung tumor tissue. These receptors originate from a man in his thirties or forties with non-small cell lung cancer.

As for this clonotype: This CDR3 fails to terminate in the conserved phenylalanine or tryptophan, so it likely reflects a read error. The V and J genes are TRBV20-1 and TRBJ2-1; D possibly uses TRBD1 or TRBD2 (5 bases each). V dropped 3 bases and J dropped 1 base, with 10 bases sitting between them. This CDR3 region has 14 residues. The germline V gene has CDR1 DFQATT and CDR2 SNEGSKA (reference sequence). CDR3 DNA: TGCAGTGCTAGTGCAGGGAGTTCCTACAATGAGCAGTTCTTA. Residues: CSASAGSSYNEQFL.

The rearrangement uses TRBV11-3 and TRBJ2-1; 11 nucleotides align to TRBD2. V gave up 5 bases and J gave up 5 bases; unmatched junction bases: 5. CDR3 length: 15 amino acids. Germline V CDR1 and CDR2: SGHNT, YENEEA. This CDR3 reads CASSKLAGVNNEQFF. The DNA for the CDR3 is TGTGCCAGCAGCAAACTAGCGGGAGTAAACAATGAGCAGTTCTTC.

Remarks on this clonotype: Since a much larger clone is just one base distant, this may be a read error. This chain joins TRBV12-3 or TRBV12-4 and TRBJ2-1; tentatively, D is TRBD1 (6 bases). The CDR3 spans 14 residues. In DNA form, the CDR3 reads TGTGCCAGCAGTTGGGGGCTCTCCTACAATGAGCCGTTCTTC. It translates to CASSWGLSYNEPFF.

As to this clonotype: With a much larger clone just one base away, this may be a read error. The J gene is TRBJ2-7, the V gene TRBV12-3 or TRBV12-4, with 8 bases lining up with TRBD1. The CDR3 sequence is 14 residues long. Here the CDR3 reads CASSFGSGGREHYF. CDR3 bases: TGTGCCAGCAGTTTCGGGTCAGGGGGCCGCGAGCACTACTTC.

This clonotype came up once. This may arise from a read error, as a much more abundant clone is one base away. The chain uses TRBV20-1 and TRBJ2-2; 8 nucleotides align to TRBD1. Germline loops: CDR1 DFQATT, CDR2 SNEGSKA (reference sequence). The length of the CDR3 is 14 residues. The CDR3, as DNA: TGCAGTGCTGCTCAGGGGGCGGGCACCGGGGAGCTGGTTTTT. Amino acids: CSAAQGAGTGELVF.

The chain couples TRBV10-2 to TRBJ2-1; 9 bases map to TRBD2. The trim removed 9 bases at V and 3 bases at J, leaving 12 bases unmatched. Germline loops: CDR1 WSHSY, CDR2 SAAADI. There are 16 residues in the CDR3. The CDR3 spells CASKRRGGVIYNEQFF. CDR3 DNA: TGCGCCAGTAAGAGACGCGGGGGGGTCATCTACAATGAGCAGTTCTTC.

This clonotype was counted at least ten times. V is TRBV20-1 and J is TRBJ2-7, with TRBD1 matching over 8 bases. V trimming: 2 bases; J trimming: 6 bases; junction bases outside the gene matches: 6. Germline assignment: CDR1 DFQATT and CDR2 SNEGSKA (reference sequence). This CDR3 is built from 13 residues. The CDR3 loop is CSARRTGMGEQYF. CDR3 DNA: TGCAGTGCTAGAAGGACAGGGATGGGCGAGCAGTACTTC.

The chain couples TRBV5-6 to TRBJ2-1, with TRBD2 matching over 11 bases. Germline CDR1 is SGHDT and CDR2 is YYEEEE. V was clipped by 3 bases and J by 9 bases; unmatched bases: 17. The CDR3 has 18 amino acids. Here the CDR3 DNA reads TGTGCCAGCAGCTCCTTGCCAGGATGTAGCGGGGGGGGTCGTGAGCAGTTCTTC. The encoded protein is CASSSLPGCSGGGREQFF.